The clone carrying this T cell receptor beta chain showed up just once. What it binds is unknown. TCRdb keeps only in-frame clones here, not all; method: immunoSEQ multiplex PCR. The sample lists tens of thousands of clones, about 89% occurring once. This specimen comes from a study of T cell responses to AZD1222 COVID-19 vaccine. The germline gives CDR1 SNHLY, CDR2 FYNNEI. The CDR3 covers 18 residues. Trimming removed 6 bases from V and 2 bases from J; junction bases left unmatched: 17. Study-wide points: Within unmutated variant regions lay the reported targets of nearly half of spike-specific TCRs.

Specimen: peripheral blood, collected on day 0 of AZD1222 vaccination. The chain recombines TRBV2 with TRBJ2-3; 7 bases agree with TRBD2. This TCR derives from an adult in good health. CDR3 region: CASSHPLLIAGDTDTQYF. The CDR3, as DNA: TGTGCCAGCAGCCACCCACTCTTAATAGCGGGTGACACAGATACGCAGTATTTT.